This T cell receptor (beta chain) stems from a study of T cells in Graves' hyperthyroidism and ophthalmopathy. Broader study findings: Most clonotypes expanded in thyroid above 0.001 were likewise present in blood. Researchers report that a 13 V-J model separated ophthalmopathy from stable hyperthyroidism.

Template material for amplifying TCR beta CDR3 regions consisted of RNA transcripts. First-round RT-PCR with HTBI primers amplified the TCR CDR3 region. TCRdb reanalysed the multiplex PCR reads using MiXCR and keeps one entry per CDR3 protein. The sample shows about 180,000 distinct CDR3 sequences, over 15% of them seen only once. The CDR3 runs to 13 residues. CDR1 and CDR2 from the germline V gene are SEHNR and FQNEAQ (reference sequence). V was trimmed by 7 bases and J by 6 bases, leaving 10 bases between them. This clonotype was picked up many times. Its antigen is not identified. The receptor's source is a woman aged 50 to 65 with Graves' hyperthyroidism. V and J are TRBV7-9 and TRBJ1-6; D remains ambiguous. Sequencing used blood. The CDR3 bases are TGTGCCAGCAACTTCGACCTTAATTCACCCCTCCACTTT. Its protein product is CASNFDLNSPLHF.